This T cell receptor beta chain was obtained from a study of CXCR3-negative and CXCR3-positive naive CD8 T cells. The CDR3 runs 16 residues. CDR1 and CDR2 from the germline V gene are MNHEY and SMNVEV (reference sequence). Preparation of TRB cDNA libraries relied on 5' RACE carrying UMI labels. TCRdb re-analyzed the 5' RACE reads; it lists each CDR3 protein once, without DNA. The table lists 130,000 or so distinct CDR3 sequences, with approximately 0.29% in the top ten. Sample: naive CXCR3- CD8+ T cells from blood. The subset denotes: CD45RO-CCR7+CD27+CD95- naive CD8+ T cells lacking CXCR3 (TNR3-). This clonotype was sampled from a human donor in good health. Some clones in this sample may be carry-over from other donors' samples. The chain carries TRBV27 and TRBJ1-2. CDR3 amino acids: CASSREAPSWNYGYTF.